What follows are 18 T cell receptor beta chains derived from one specimen sequenced in a study of blood T cell repertoires in COVID-19. Produced via immunoSEQ multiplex PCR; TCRdb's table is partial and in-frame only. The repertoire holds under 350,000 clones, with about nine tenths as singletons. Sequenced input: PBMCs or T cells enriched from blood (not recorded which). The receptors originated from a woman between 40 and 50 years old who had recovered from COVID-19.

There are a few counts of this clone. V gene TRBV18 combines with J gene TRBJ1-3; 7 bases fit TRBD1. V trimming: 4 bases; J trimming: 2 bases; junction bases outside the gene matches: 5. Per the germline V gene, CDR1 is KGHSH and CDR2 is LQKENI. The CDR3 consists of 15 residues. The CDR3 DNA is TGTGCCAGCTCACGAGGGGGCGCAACTGGAAACACCATATATTTT. Its protein is CASSRGGATGNTIYF.

V usage is TRBV5-1 and J usage is TRBJ2-7; D gene uncertain. V shed 0 bases and J shed 4 bases, with 14 bases lying between them. The CDR3 loop spans 15 amino acids. Germline V lookup: CDR1 SGHRS, CDR2 YFSETQ. CDR3 sequence: CASSLAWAGEYEQYF. For the CDR3, the DNA is TGCGCCAGCAGCTTGGCATGGGCAGGCGAGTACGAGCAGTACTTC.

The chain carries TRBV7-2 and TRBJ2-5; TRBD2 agrees at 11 bases. Germline loops: CDR1 SGHTA, CDR2 FQGNSA. V gave up 6 bases and J gave up 3 bases; unmatched junction bases: 12. The CDR3 length is 17 residues. CDR3 region: CASSSRVTSGIKETQYF. The CDR3, as DNA: TGTGCCAGCAGTAGTAGGGTGACTAGCGGGATTAAAGAGACCCAGTACTTC.

The chain carries TRBV2 and TRBJ1-1; perhaps TRBD1 as D (5 bases). The germline V gene encodes CDR1 SNHLY and CDR2 FYNNEI. The CDR3 contains 14 residues. With 2 bases removed from V and 5 bases from J, the gap between germline ends came to 12 bases. The CDR3 is CASSERRGRTEAFF. DNA for the CDR3: TGTGCCAGCAGTGAAAGGAGGGGCCGGACTGAAGCTTTCTTT.

The chain uses TRBV4-2 and TRBJ2-7; the match to TRBD1 covers 10 bases. The CDR3 length is 14 residues. Germline loops: CDR1 LGHNA, CDR2 YNFKEQ. V shed 4 bases, J shed 0 bases, and the junction held 0 bases outside the gene matches. The CDR3, as DNA: TGTGCCAGCAGCCGGGACAGGGGCTCCTACGAGCAGTACTTC. Translating gives CASSRDRGSYEQYF.

The chain employs TRBV27 and TRBJ1-3; 7 bases map to TRBD1. V was pared by 3 bases and J by 0 bases, with 2 bases of the junction left unmatched. Germline CDR1 is MNHEY and CDR2 is SMNVEV (reference sequence). The CDR3 runs to 15 residues. The CDR3 protein is CASSFSGGSGNTIYF. CDR3 in DNA: TGTGCCAGCAGTTTTTCAGGGGGCTCTGGAAACACCATATATTTT.

The V gene is TRBV7-2, the J gene TRBJ1-5; D is possibly TRBD1 (5 bases). The CDR3 spans 16 residues. Per germline, CDR1 SGHTA and CDR2 FQGNSA. V shed 0 bases and J shed 3 bases, with 12 bases lying between them. Written as DNA, the CDR3 is TGTGCCAGCAGCTTAGCGCCACGCGGGACCAATCAGCCCCAGCATTTT. Its translation is CASSLAPRGTNQPQHF. The full variable domain, its missing parts supplied by reference TRBV7-2 and TRBJ1-5, is GAGVSQSPSNKVTEKGKDVELRCDPISGHTALYWYRQSLGQGLEFLIYFQGNSAPDKSGLPSDRFSAERTGGSVSTLTIQRTQQEDSAVYLCASSLAPRGTNQPQHFGDGTRLSIL.

V gene TRBV5-6 combines with J gene TRBJ2-5, with a possible D match to TRBD1 (5 bases). CDR3 length: 15 amino acids. Germline lookup yields CDR1 SGHDT and CDR2 YYEEEE. Between the trimmed V and J ends, which lost 4 bases and 5 bases, there was a span of 18 bases. The chain's CDR3 is CASSPMGRAGETQYF. The CDR3 bases are TGTGCCAGCAGCCCTATGGGCAGGGCAGGGGAGACCCAGTACTTC.

V and J are TRBV4-3 and TRBJ2-7, with D possibly being TRBD1 (5 bases). Germline lookup yields CDR1 LGHNA and CDR2 YSLEER. The CDR3 spans 16 residues. Deletions cut 0 bases from V and 4 bases from J, with 16 bases between. The CDR3 here is CASSQDLRGNRYEQYF. CDR3 DNA: TGCGCCAGCAGCCAAGATCTTAGAGGTAACAGGTACGAGCAGTACTTC.

The V gene is TRBV2, the J gene TRBJ1-1, with unresolved D. CDR3 length equals 13 residues. Germline lookup yields CDR1 SNHLY and CDR2 FYNNEI. Trimming left V 6 bases short and J 0 bases short, with 8 bases between. This chain's CDR3 is CASRRDVNTEAFF. CDR3 bases: TGTGCCAGCAGGAGGGATGTGAACACTGAAGCTTTCTTT.

This clone was counted a few times. The chain employs TRBV10-1 and TRBJ2-2; 7 bases match TRBD1. This CDR3 spans 13 amino acids. CDR1 is WNHNN, CDR2 SYGVQD, per germline (reference sequence). Trimming at V came to 3 bases and at J to 8 bases, leaving 3 bases not matched to a gene. CDR3 nucleotides: TGCGCCAGCAGTGACTACAGGGGAGGGGAGCTGTTTTTT. It is translated as CASSDYRGGELFF.

The chain combines TRBV9 with TRBJ1-1; D is undetermined. Germline CDR1 and CDR2: SGDLS and YYNGEE. CDR3 length: 14 residues. The V end lost 3 bases, the J end lost 5 bases, and 14 bases lay between the germline ends. CDR3 nucleotide sequence: TGTGCCAGCAGCGGCAGGCCAAGTGGTACTGAAGCTTTCTTT. Translated: CASSGRPSGTEAFF.

This rearrangement joins TRBV19 to TRBJ1-3; tentatively, D is TRBD1 (6 bases). Germline values: CDR1 LNHDA, CDR2 SQIVND (reference sequence). With 3 bases removed from V and 2 bases from J, the gap between germline ends came to 11 bases. The CDR3 extends over 15 amino acids. This CDR3 reads CASSILDRPGNTIYF. The CDR3 DNA sequence: TGTGCCAGTAGTATTCTCGACAGGCCTGGAAACACCATATATTTT. Using reference TRBV19 and TRBJ1-3 for the parts outside the CDR3, the full variable domain is DGGITQSPKYLFRKEGQNVTLSCEQNLNHDAMYWYRQDPGQGLRLIYYSQIVNDFQKGDIAEGYSVSREKKESFPLTVTSAQKNPTAFYLCASSILDRPGNTIYFGEGSWLTVV.

The chain combines TRBV18 with TRBJ2-6, with D uncertain. Germline assignment: CDR1 KGHSH and CDR2 LQKENI. The CDR3 extends over 12 amino acids. Trimming took 2 bases from V and 9 from J, leaving 5 bases between them. Here the CDR3 reads CASSPSGNVLTF. The CDR3 region has the DNA TGTGCCAGCTCACCATCAGGCAACGTCCTGACTTTC.

About this clone itself: This CDR3 is also generated by other DNA sequences in the sample. This rearrangement joins TRBV7-9 to TRBJ2-5; 8 nucleotides match TRBD1. Trimming removed 5 bases from V and 5 bases from J; junction bases left unmatched: 4. CDR1 is SEHNR, CDR2 FQNEAQ, per germline (reference sequence). CDR3 length equals 13 residues. The CDR3: CASSRTGGETQYF. As DNA, the CDR3 is TGTGCCAGCAGCCGCACAGGGGGGGAGACCCAGTACTTC.

V usage is TRBV2 and J usage is TRBJ1-2, with 8 bases fitting TRBD1. Germline values: CDR1 SNHLY, CDR2 FYNNEI. The CDR3 totals 14 residues. With V trimmed by 7 bases and J by 1 base, 5 bases remained unmatched. CDR3 sequence: CASTATGVNYGYTF. In DNA, the CDR3 is TGTGCCAGCACAGCGACAGGGGTTAACTATGGCTACACCTTC.

This rearrangement joins TRBV3-1 (or the pseudogene TRBV3-2) to TRBJ2-7; 12 positions match TRBD2. Germline V gives CDR1 LGHDT, CDR2 YNNKEL (reference sequence). CDR3 length: 15 residues. Trimming at V came to 1 base and at J to 12 bases, leaving 10 bases not matched to a gene. This chain's CDR3 is CASSQVSLAGGSLYF. The DNA of the CDR3 is TGTGCCAGCAGCCAAGTATCCCTAGCGGGAGGGTCGCTGTACTTC.

The chain employs TRBV5-1 and TRBJ2-3; 11 bases line up with TRBD2. CDR1 is SGHRS, CDR2 YFSETQ, per germline. The CDR3 contains 18 residues. The J segment lost 3 bases and the V segment lost 0 bases, leaving 9 bases of the junction unmatched. This CDR3 is CASSLGVSGRASTDTQYF. Written as DNA, the CDR3 is TGCGCCAGCAGCTTGGGGGTTAGCGGGAGGGCCTCGACAGATACGCAGTATTTT.